This TCR beta chain was sequenced for a study of blood T cell repertoires in COVID-19. Original data processing: Amplification with reference gene primers provided the estimates of nucleated cell counts. Sequencing was performed with immunoSEQ multiplex PCR; in TCRdb, only in-frame clones are kept and a portion is missing. V and J calls and clone size follow that table, whereas D and trimming were derived from the DNA. The data show a few hundred thousand clones, around 92% seen once. The ends lost 5 bases at V and 0 bases at J; junction bases unmatched: 3. This CDR3 is 15 amino acids long. CDR1 is SGHAT, CDR2 FQNNGV, per germline.

The sequencing input was peripheral blood. The TCR was taken from a young woman with COVID-19, enrolled during active disease. The chain has TRBV11-2 and TRBJ2-3; 9 nucleotides match TRBD1. DNA for the CDR3: TGTGCCAGCAGCCGGACAGGGGCTAGCACAGATACGCAGTATTTT. It yields the protein CASSRTGASTDTQYF.